Presented here are 32 T cell receptor beta chains from one specimen sequenced in a study of cytomegalovirus exposure and HLA in healthy donors (dated by TCRdb to about 2017). Receptor libraries were prepared by the immunoSEQ multiplex PCR assay. For the multiplex PCR, a mixture combining 60 forward primers for TCR Vbeta segments and 13 reverse primers for TCR Jbeta segments was used. TCRdb limited this immuneACCESS table to in-frame rearrangements with V and J called. A share of clones is missing; checked studies link under half to unresolved V genes, and the rest is unexplained. The sample table shows about 94,000 clones, and 7.6% are seen once. The top ten clones comprise roughly 2% of the sample. The sample comprised PBMCs. These receptor sequences come from a man aged 50 to 60 in good health and CMV-seronegative.

The chain joins TRBV15 to TRBJ2-7; D perhaps matches TRBD2 (6 bases). V lost 5 bases to trimming and J lost 7 bases, with 18 bases between them. The CDR3 has 14 amino acids. The germline gives CDR1 LNHNV, CDR2 YYDKDF (reference sequence). The CDR3 DNA sequence: TGTGCCACCAGCCCAGGAGGGACCGTTGGTGAGCAGTACTTC. Translation gives CATSPGGTVGEQYF.

This clone was counted between two and nine times. This chain links TRBV5-1 with TRBJ2-2; 9 bases are shared with TRBD1. Germline V gives CDR1 SGHRS, CDR2 YFSETQ. The CDR3 has 16 amino acids. J gave up 4 bases and V 4 bases, and 8 bases lay outside the gene matches. CDR3 nucleotide sequence: TGCGCCAGCAGCCAGGATCGGACAGGGGCCACCGGGGAGCTGTTTTTT. Protein product: CASSQDRTGATGELFF.

In its sample, this clone was seen a few times. The gene calls are TRBV6-1 and TRBJ1-3, with TRBD1 as a possible D gene (5 bases). The CDR3 runs 14 residues. V was trimmed by 4 bases and J by 4 bases, leaving 11 bases between them. Germline V gives CDR1 MNHNS, CDR2 SASEGT. The CDR3 spells CASSVGESGNTIYF. CDR3 in DNA: TGTGCCAGCAGTGTAGGGGAATCGGGAAACACCATATATTTT.

This clone was found a few times. The chain joins TRBV2 to TRBJ2-7; unclear D gene. Trimming pared 6 bases from V and 0 bases from J, leaving 12 bases between. Germline CDR1 is SNHLY and CDR2 is FYNNEI. The CDR3 is 14 amino acids. DNA of the CDR3: TGTGCCAGCAGGGCCGACACTGTCTCCTACGAGCAGTACTTC. It codes for CASRADTVSYEQYF.

This clone was seen more than once but under ten times. The chain has TRBV10-3 and TRBJ1-2; 7 bases match TRBD1. The germline V gene has CDR1 ENHRY and CDR2 SYGVKD. The J segment lost 4 bases and the V segment lost 5 bases, leaving 4 bases of the junction unmatched. This CDR3 region has 13 residues. CDR3 region: CAISPGQLYGYTF. CDR3 in DNA: TGTGCCATCAGTCCGGGACAGCTCTATGGCTACACCTTC.

This clone appeared a few times. V is TRBV6-5 and J is TRBJ2-3; D is uncertain. Trimming removed 2 bases at V and 2 bases at J, with 5 bases between. The CDR3 consists of 13 residues. Germline CDR1 MNHEY, CDR2 SVGAGI. Written as DNA, the CDR3 is TGTGCCAGCAGTTACGAGATCACAGATACGCAGTATTTT. It specifies CASSYEITDTQYF.

This clone appeared a few times. The chain has TRBV28 and TRBJ2-7, with D uncertain. CDR1 and CDR2 from the germline V gene are MDHEN and SYDVKM. This CDR3 is built from 15 residues. V dropped 5 bases and J dropped 2 bases, with 16 bases sitting between them. CDR3 residues: CASSGGWVETYEQYF. CDR3 DNA: TGTGCCAGCAGTGGCGGATGGGTAGAAACCTACGAGCAGTACTTC.

This sequence joins TRBV19 and TRBJ2-7; 7 positions agree with TRBD1. This CDR3 region has 12 residues. The J segment lost 3 bases and the V segment lost 8 bases, leaving 4 bases of the junction unmatched. Germline CDR1 LNHDA, CDR2 SQIVND (reference sequence). The CDR3, as DNA: TGTGCCAGTGAGGACAGGAACTACGAGCAGTACTTC. Its protein is CASEDRNYEQYF.

CDR3 sequence (DNA): TGTGCCAGCAGTTTATGGGTCCAACAGGGGAAGGGCGGCTACACCTTC. Protein product: CASSLWVQQGKGGYTF. The chain employs TRBV28 and TRBJ1-2, with 7 bases aligning to TRBD1. Trimming removed 0 bases from V and 8 bases from J; junction bases left unmatched: 12. Germline CDR1 and CDR2: MDHEN and SYDVKM. The CDR3 contains 16 residues.

This clone appeared a few times. The chain uses TRBV25-1 and TRBJ2-5, with D tentatively TRBD1 (5 bases). V shed 6 bases and J shed 0 bases, with 11 bases lying between them. This CDR3 contains 14 residues. The V gene's germline CDR1 is MGHDK and CDR2 SYGVNS. CDR3 region: CASSPVRDQETQYF. DNA for the CDR3: TGTGCCAGCAGCCCCGTCAGGGACCAAGAGACCCAGTACTTC. The full variable domain, with the rest looked up from reference TRBV25-1 and TRBJ2-5, is EADIYQTPRYLVIGTGKKITLECSQTMGHDKMYWYQQDPGMELHLIHYSYGVNSTEKGDLSSESTVSRIRTEHFPLTLESARPSHTSQYLCASSPVRDQETQYFGPGTRLLVL.

The CDR3 DNA is TGTGCCAGCAGTCCCTCCAGAACCCTTCGGGGGGAGACCCAGTACTTC. Translated, it gives CASSPSRTLRGETQYF. The gene calls are TRBV27 and TRBJ2-5; D is possibly TRBD2 (6 bases). The CDR3 covers 16 residues. Looked up from germline, CDR1 is MNHEY and CDR2 is SMNVEV (reference sequence). V lost 5 bases and J lost 5, with 21 bases in between.

The chain employs TRBV10-3 and TRBJ2-5; 9 bases map to TRBD2. The V segment lost 6 bases and the J segment 0 bases; nucleotides outside the gene matches: 5. The germline gives CDR1 ENHRY, CDR2 SYGVKD. The CDR3 consists of 15 residues. CDR3 nucleotide sequence: TGTGCCATCAGCCGCCGGACTAGCGACCAAGAGACCCAGTACTTC. Protein product: CAISRRTSDQETQYF.

This clone occurred a few times. The genes are TRBV11-2 and TRBJ2-7; TRBD1 matches at 10 bases. The CDR3 extends over 15 amino acids. With V trimmed by 5 bases and J by 1 base, 5 bases remained unmatched. Germline CDR1 SGHAT, CDR2 FQNNGV. CDR3 DNA: TGTGCCAGCAGCCCAGGGACAGGGGCTTCCTACGAGCAGTACTTC. It yields the protein CASSPGTGASYEQYF.

This chain uses TRBV4-3 with TRBJ2-1, with 7 positions matching TRBD2. V dropped 0 bases and J dropped 7; count of bases not matched to a gene: 9. CDR1 LGHNA and CDR2 YSLEER come from the germline V gene. The CDR3 runs to 16 residues. The CDR3 loop reads CASSQDGRETRNEQFF. CDR3 coding DNA: TGCGCCAGCAGCCAAGATGGGCGGGAGACAAGGAATGAGCAGTTCTTC.

This clone appeared a few times. The genes are TRBV28 and TRBJ1-2, with TRBD1 matching over 8 bases. CDR1 and CDR2 from the germline V gene are MDHEN and SYDVKM. The junction had 11 bases not matched to a gene; V was cut back by 5 bases and J by 6 bases. The CDR3 has 15 amino acids. CDR3 loop: CASSSPPRGQDGYTF. The CDR3 DNA reads TGTGCCAGCAGTAGCCCCCCCAGGGGGCAGGATGGCTACACCTTC.

This clone was detected only a few times. No conserved phenylalanine or tryptophan is present at the end of the CDR3, so a read error is the likely explanation. The chain uses TRBV7-3 and TRBJ2-2, with 8 nucleotides matching TRBD2. The V gene's germline CDR1 is SGHTA and CDR2 FQGTGA. The CDR3 runs 14 residues. The trim removed 5 bases at V and 4 bases at J, leaving 3 bases unmatched. The CDR3 nucleotides are TGTGCCAGCAGCACTACTAGCGGCACCGGGGAGCTGTTTGTT. This gives the protein CASSTTSGTGELFV.

This clone was observed a few times. CDR3 DNA sequence: TGTGCCTGGACCCCCTCCGGTAAAACTGAAGCTTTCTTT. Amino acids: CAWTPSGKTEAFF. The chain carries TRBV30 and TRBJ1-1; no definite D call. The V gene lost 4 bases and the J gene lost 5 bases, with 14 bases spanning the gap. The CDR3 has 13 amino acids. Germline assignment: CDR1 GTSNPN and CDR2 SVGIG (reference sequence). The whole variable domain, remainder taken from reference TRBV30 and TRBJ1-1, is SQTIHQWPATLVQPVGSPLSLECTVEGTSNPNLYWYRQAAGRGLQLLFYSVGIGQISSEVPQNLSASRPQDRQFILSSKKLLLSDSGFYLCAWTPSGKTEAFFGQGTRLTVV.

This chain uses TRBV7-9 with TRBJ2-6; D perhaps matches TRBD1 (5 bases). Per the germline V gene, CDR1 is SEHNR and CDR2 is FQNEAQ (reference sequence). Deletions cut 0 bases from V and 0 bases from J, with 12 bases between. This CDR3 region has 18 residues. CDR3 sequence (DNA): TGTGCCAGCAGCTTAGCAACAGGTCCTAGCTCTGGGGCCAACGTCCTGACTTTC. Protein product: CASSLATGPSSGANVLTF.

This chain joins TRBV19 and TRBJ2-7; 10 bases align to TRBD2. There are 15 residues in the CDR3. CDR1 is LNHDA and CDR2 is SQIVND in the germline V gene (reference sequence). Losses at the gene ends were 3 bases for V and 3 bases for J; bases not matched to a gene: 5. The CDR3 spells CASSIRSGGDYEQYF. The CDR3 bases are TGTGCCAGTAGTATCCGAAGCGGGGGGGACTACGAGCAGTACTTC.

The CDR3 protein is CASSSRGFDNQPQHF. The DNA of the CDR3 is TGTGCCAGCAGTTCAAGGGGTTTCGATAATCAGCCCCAGCATTTT. The chain links TRBV6-5 to TRBJ1-5, with a tentative D call TRBD1 (5 bases). With 4 bases removed from V and 4 bases from J, the gap between germline ends came to 14 bases. Germline lookup yields CDR1 MNHEY and CDR2 SVGAGI. This CDR3 spans 15 amino acids.

V gene TRBV21-1 combines with J gene TRBJ1-1; the table's D call, TRBD1, was not checked against the DNA. TRBV21-1 is an annotated pseudogene. The CDR3 has 20 residues. The CDR3 region has the DNA TGTGCCAGCAGCAAGGGACAGGGTCGAAGGGCTGCGACTGAGAACACTGAAGCTTTCTTT. Residues: CASSKGQGRRAATENTEAFF.

To note about this clone: Other DNA sequences in this sample translate to the same CDR3. The gene calls are TRBV5-1 and TRBJ2-1, with D possibly matching TRBD2 (7 bases). Germline-derived CDR1 and CDR2 are SGHRS and YFSETQ. This CDR3 contains 15 residues. Trimming removed 0 bases from V and 4 bases from J, with 11 bases in between. CDR3 bases: TGCGCCAGCAGCTTGGAGGGGGGGCCATACAATGAGCAGTTCTTC. Its translation: CASSLEGGPYNEQFF.

The V call is TRBV5-1, the J call TRBJ2-5; D is unresolved. The J call is uncertain, as TRBJ2-7 better fits the DNA end. CDR1 SGHRS and CDR2 YFSETQ come from the germline V gene. The CDR3 is 12 residues long. This CDR3 reads CASPPPVYEQYF. CDR3 nucleotides: TGCGCCAGCCCGCCCCCTGTCTACGAGCAGTACTTC.

The genes are TRBV19 and TRBJ2-7, with TRBD1 identical over 7 bases. V shed 4 bases and J 0 bases; nucleotides not matched to a gene: 6. Germline V CDR1 and CDR2: LNHDA, SQIVND (reference sequence). The CDR3 covers 15 residues. The CDR3: CASSTGDSSSYEQYF. CDR3 in DNA: TGTGCCAGTAGTACAGGGGACAGTAGCTCCTACGAGCAGTACTTC.

J is TRBJ2-5 and V is TRBV5-1; 7 bases match TRBD1. This CDR3 contains 14 residues. Germline V lookup: CDR1 SGHRS, CDR2 YFSETQ. Trimming removed 0 bases from V and 3 bases from J; junction bases left unmatched: 2. This CDR3 is CASSLDTGEETQYF. CDR3 nucleotide sequence: TGCGCCAGCAGCTTGGATACAGGGGAAGAGACCCAGTACTTC.

The chain employs TRBV6-6 and TRBJ2-7; 7 nucleotides agree with TRBD1. Germline loops: CDR1 MNHNY, CDR2 SVGAGI (reference sequence). V gave up 0 bases and J gave up 2 bases; unmatched junction bases: 7. This CDR3 region has 16 residues. CDR3 protein: CASSYSGRQGAYEQYF. The DNA for the CDR3 is TGTGCCAGCAGTTACTCGGGGAGACAGGGCGCCTACGAGCAGTACTTC.

This clone showed up just a few times. This chain links TRBV5-1 with TRBJ2-1; a weak D match, TRBD2 (7 bases). Germline V lookup: CDR1 SGHRS, CDR2 YFSETQ. The CDR3 totals 15 residues. The ends were cut back, 0 bases at V and 7 bases at J, with 14 bases in the middle. The CDR3 sequence: CASSLGWGGRNEQFF. CDR3 in DNA: TGCGCCAGCAGCTTGGGATGGGGGGGCCGGAATGAGCAGTTCTTC. Supplemented by reference TRBV5-1 and TRBJ2-1, the full variable domain reads KAGVTQTPRYLIKTRGQQVTLSCSPISGHRSVSWYQQTPGQGLQFLFEYFSETQRNKGNFPGRFSGRQFSNSRSEMNVSTLELGDSALYLCASSLGWGGRNEQFFGPGTRLTVL.

This clone was detected only a few times. DNA of the CDR3: TGTGCCAGCAGCTTGTCGGACAGCAGCAACTATGGCTACACCTTC. As protein: CASSLSDSSNYGYTF. The J gene is TRBJ1-2, the V gene TRBV7-3; weak D call: TRBD1 (6 bases). The CDR3 sequence is 15 residues long. CDR1 is SGHTA and CDR2 is FQGTGA in the germline V gene. V lost 3 bases to trimming and J lost 2 bases, with 13 bases between them.

The rearrangement joins TRBV7-2 to TRBJ2-7; TRBD1 aligns across 9 bases. The CDR3 spans 15 residues. From germline, CDR1 is SGHTA and CDR2 FQGNSA. The trim removed 5 bases at V and 1 base at J, leaving 6 bases unmatched. CDR3 coding DNA: TGTGCCAGCAGCCCCTTTGGGACAGGGTCCTACGAGCAGTACTTC. It yields the protein CASSPFGTGSYEQYF.

A few counts support this clone. The CDR3 DNA sequence: TGTGCCAGCAGCCCCGGACAGCGCAATCAGCCCCAGCATTTT. Encoded protein: CASSPGQRNQPQHF. This chain connects TRBV7-8 to TRBJ1-5; the D gene is possibly TRBD1 (6 bases). The germline CDR1 and CDR2 sequences are SGHVS and FQNEAQ. CDR3 length: 14 residues. V lost 5 bases and J lost 2, with 10 bases in between.

The CDR3 DNA reads TGTGCCAGCAGTTCTAGGGAGACCCAGTACTTC. It codes for CASSSRETQYF. The gene calls are TRBV2 and TRBJ2-5; D remains unclear. V lost 5 bases to trimming and J lost 5 bases, with 6 bases between them. Germline values: CDR1 SNHLY, CDR2 FYNNEI. The CDR3 has 11 amino acids.

The chain couples TRBV11-2 to TRBJ2-7; no reliable D call. This CDR3 is 14 amino acids long. V was pared by 0 bases and J by 0 bases, with 6 bases between. Germline CDR1 reads SGHAT; CDR2 reads FQNNGV. CDR3 residues: CASSLELSSYEQYF. CDR3 DNA sequence: TGTGCCAGCAGCTTAGAACTGAGCTCCTACGAGCAGTACTTC.